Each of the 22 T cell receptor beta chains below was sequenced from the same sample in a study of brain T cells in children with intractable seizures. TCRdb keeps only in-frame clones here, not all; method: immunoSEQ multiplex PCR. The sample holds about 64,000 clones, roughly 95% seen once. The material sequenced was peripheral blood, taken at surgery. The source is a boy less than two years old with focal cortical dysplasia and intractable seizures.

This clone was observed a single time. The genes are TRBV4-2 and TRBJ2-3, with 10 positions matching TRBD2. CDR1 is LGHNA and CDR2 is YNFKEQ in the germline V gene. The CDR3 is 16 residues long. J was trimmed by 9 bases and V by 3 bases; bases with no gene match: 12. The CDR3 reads CASSHPAGGPLGTQYF. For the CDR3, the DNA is TGTGCCAGCAGCCACCCAGCGGGGGGGCCGCTCGGGACGCAGTATTTT.

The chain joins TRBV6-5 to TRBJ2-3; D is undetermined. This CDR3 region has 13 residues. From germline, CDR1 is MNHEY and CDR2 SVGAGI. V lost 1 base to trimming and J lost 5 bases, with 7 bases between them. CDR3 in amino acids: CASSYFFGDTQYF. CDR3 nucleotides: TGTGCCAGCAGTTACTTCTTTGGAGATACGCAGTATTTT.

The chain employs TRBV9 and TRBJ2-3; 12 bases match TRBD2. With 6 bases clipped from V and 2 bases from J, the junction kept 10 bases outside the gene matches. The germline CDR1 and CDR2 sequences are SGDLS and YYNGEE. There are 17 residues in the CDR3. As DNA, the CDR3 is TGTGCCAGCACCCGACTAGCGGGAGAAGCTGTCACAGATACGCAGTATTTT. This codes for CASTRLAGEAVTDTQYF.

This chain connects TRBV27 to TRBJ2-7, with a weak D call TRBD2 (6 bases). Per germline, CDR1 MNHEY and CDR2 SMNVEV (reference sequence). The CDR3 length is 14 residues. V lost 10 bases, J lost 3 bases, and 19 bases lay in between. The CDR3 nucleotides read TGTGCCACGCAGTCTTCCGGGACTGTCTACGAGCAGTACTTC. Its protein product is CATQSSGTVYEQYF.

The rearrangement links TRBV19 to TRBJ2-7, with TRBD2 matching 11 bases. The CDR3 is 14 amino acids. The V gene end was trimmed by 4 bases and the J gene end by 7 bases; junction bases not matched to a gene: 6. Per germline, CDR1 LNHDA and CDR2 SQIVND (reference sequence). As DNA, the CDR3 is TGTGCCAGTAGTACGACTAGCGGGATTGTTGAGCAGTACTTC. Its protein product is CASSTTSGIVEQYF.

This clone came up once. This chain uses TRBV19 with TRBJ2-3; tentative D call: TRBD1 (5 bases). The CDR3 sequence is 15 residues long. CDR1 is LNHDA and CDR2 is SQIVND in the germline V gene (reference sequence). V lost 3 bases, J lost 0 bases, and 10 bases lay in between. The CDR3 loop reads CASSMGRLSTDTQYF. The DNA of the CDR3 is TGTGCCAGTAGTATGGGGCGGCTGAGCACAGATACGCAGTATTTT.

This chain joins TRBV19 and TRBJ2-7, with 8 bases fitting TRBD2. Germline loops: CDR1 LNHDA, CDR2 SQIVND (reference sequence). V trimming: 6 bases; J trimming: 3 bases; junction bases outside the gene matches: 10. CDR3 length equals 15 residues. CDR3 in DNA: TGTGCCAGTAGCGGAGGTACTAGCGGATTCTACGAGCAGTACTTC. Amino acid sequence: CASSGGTSGFYEQYF.

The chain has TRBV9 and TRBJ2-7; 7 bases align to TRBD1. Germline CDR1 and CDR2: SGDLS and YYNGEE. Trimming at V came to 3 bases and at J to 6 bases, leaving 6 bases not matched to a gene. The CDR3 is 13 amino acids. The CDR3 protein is CASSAQQGTEQYF. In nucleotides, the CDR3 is TGTGCCAGCAGCGCCCAACAGGGGACCGAGCAGTACTTC.

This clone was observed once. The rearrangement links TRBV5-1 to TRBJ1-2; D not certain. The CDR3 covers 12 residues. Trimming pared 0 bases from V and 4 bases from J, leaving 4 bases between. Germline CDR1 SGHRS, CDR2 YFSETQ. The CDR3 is CASSLGSYGYTF. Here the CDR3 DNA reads TGCGCCAGCAGCTTGGGGTCCTATGGCTACACCTTC.

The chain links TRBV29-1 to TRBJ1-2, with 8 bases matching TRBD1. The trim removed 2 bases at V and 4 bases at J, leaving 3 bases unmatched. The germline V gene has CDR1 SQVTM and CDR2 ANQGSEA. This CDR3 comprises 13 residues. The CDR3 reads CSVESGQVYGYTF. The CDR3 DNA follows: TGCAGCGTTGAATCGGGACAGGTCTATGGCTACACCTTC.

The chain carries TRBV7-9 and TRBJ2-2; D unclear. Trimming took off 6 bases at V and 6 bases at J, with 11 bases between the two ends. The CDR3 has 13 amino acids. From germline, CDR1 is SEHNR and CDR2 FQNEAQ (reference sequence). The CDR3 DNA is TGTGCCAGCAGTCAAAAAGGTGCCGGGGAGCTGTTTTTT. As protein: CASSQKGAGELFF.

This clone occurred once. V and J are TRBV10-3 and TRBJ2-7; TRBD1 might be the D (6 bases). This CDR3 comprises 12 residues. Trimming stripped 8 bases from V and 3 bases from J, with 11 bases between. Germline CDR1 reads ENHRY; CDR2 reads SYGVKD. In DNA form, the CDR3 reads TGTGCCATCCGGGACAACGACTACGAGCAGTACTTC. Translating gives CAIRDNDYEQYF.

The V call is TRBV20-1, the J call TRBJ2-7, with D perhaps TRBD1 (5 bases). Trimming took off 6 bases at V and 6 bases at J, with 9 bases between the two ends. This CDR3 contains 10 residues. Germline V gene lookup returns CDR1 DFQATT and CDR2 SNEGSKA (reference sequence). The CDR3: CSAPQGEQYF. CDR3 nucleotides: TGCAGTGCCCCGCAGGGCGAGCAGTACTTC.

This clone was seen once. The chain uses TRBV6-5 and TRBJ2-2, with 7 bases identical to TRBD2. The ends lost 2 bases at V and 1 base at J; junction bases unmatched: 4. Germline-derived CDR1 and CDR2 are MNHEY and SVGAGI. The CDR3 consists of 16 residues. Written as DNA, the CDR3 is TGTGCCAGCAGTTACGGATCGGGGGGGAACACCGGGGAGCTGTTTTTT. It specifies CASSYGSGGNTGELFF.

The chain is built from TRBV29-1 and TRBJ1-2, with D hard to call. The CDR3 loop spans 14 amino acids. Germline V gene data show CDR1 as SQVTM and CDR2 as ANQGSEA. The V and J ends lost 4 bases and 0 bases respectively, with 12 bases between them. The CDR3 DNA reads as TGCAGCGTTGGGGGAGCATCATCTAACTATGGCTACACCTTC. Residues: CSVGGASSNYGYTF.

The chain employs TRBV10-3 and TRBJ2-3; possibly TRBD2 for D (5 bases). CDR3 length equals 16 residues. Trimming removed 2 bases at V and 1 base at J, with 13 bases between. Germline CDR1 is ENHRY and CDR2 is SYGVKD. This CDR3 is CAISERRVRGTDTQYF. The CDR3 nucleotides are TGTGCCATCAGTGAGCGGCGGGTGAGAGGCACAGATACGCAGTATTTT.

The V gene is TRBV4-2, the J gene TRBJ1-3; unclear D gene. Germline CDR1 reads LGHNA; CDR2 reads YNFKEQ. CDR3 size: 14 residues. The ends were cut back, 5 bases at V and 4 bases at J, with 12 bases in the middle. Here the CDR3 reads CASSAGSGGNTIYF. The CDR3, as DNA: TGTGCCAGCAGCGCGGGATCGGGGGGAAACACCATATATTTT.

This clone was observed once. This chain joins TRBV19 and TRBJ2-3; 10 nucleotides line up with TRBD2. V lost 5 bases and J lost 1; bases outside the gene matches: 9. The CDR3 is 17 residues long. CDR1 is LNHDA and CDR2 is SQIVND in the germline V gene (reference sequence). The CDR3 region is CASSRGAGGRGTDTQYF. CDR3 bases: TGTGCCAGTAGTCGAGGAGCGGGGGGGCGCGGCACAGATACGCAGTATTTT.

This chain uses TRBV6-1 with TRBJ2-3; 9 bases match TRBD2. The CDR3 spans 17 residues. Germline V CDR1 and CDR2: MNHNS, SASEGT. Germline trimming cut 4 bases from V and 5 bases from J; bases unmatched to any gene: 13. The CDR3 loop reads CASSVVLGGRAKDTQYF. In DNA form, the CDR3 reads TGTGCCAGCAGTGTTGTATTGGGCGGGAGGGCCAAAGATACGCAGTATTTT.

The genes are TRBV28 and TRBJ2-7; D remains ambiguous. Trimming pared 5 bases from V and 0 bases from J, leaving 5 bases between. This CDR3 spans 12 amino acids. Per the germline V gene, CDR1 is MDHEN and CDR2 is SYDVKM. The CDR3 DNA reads TGTGCCAGCAGTAAGAACTCCTACGAGCAGTACTTC. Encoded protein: CASSKNSYEQYF.

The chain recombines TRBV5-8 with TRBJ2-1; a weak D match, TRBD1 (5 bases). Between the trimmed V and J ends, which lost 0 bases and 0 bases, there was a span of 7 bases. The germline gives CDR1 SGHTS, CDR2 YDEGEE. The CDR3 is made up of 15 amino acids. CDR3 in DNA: TGTGCCAGCAGCTTGGGACAGAGCTCCTACAATGAGCAGTTCTTC. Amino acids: CASSLGQSSYNEQFF.

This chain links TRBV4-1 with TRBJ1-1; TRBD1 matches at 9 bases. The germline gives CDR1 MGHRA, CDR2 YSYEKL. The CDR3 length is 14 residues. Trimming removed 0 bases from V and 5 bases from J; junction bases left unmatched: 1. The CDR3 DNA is TGCGCCAGCAGCCAAGAAGGGACAGGGACTGAAGCTTTCTTT. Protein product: CASSQEGTGTEAFF.